Below, 29 T cell receptor beta chains from the same sample are listed, as sequenced in a study of regulatory T cells in long-lasting Graves disease. Documented time point: persistent/refractory GD, antithyroid drugs over 5 years with positive TRAb. PBMCs provided the RNA from which the TCR library was made. CDR3-region Arm-PCR and iRepertoire HTBI primers produced the TCR beta libraries. TCRdb processed the multiplex PCR reads anew with MiXCR; each CDR3 protein has one entry. The sample has 310,000 or so distinct CDR3 sequences, approximately 20% seen once; the top ten hold roughly three fifths. The starting material was peripheral blood mononuclear cells (PBMCs), obtained when the disease was refractory, from a patient treated with antithyroid drugs. These receptors were taken from a female donor with Graves disease.

The chain links TRBV7-6 to TRBJ2-3; the match to TRBD1 covers 7 bases. The J segment lost 2 bases and the V segment lost 0 bases, leaving 5 bases of the junction unmatched. The CDR3 is 16 residues long. Per germline, CDR1 SGHVS and CDR2 FNYEAQ. The chain's CDR3 is CASSLAQGVHTDTQYF. CDR3 in DNA: TGTGCCAGCAGCTTAGCCCAGGGGGTACACACAGATACGCAGTATTTT. The complete variable domain, with remaining parts taken from reference TRBV7-6 and TRBJ2-3, reads GAGVSQSPRYKVTKRGQDVALRCDPISGHVSLYWYRQALGQGPEFLTYFNYEAQQDKSGLPNDRFSAERPEGSISTLTIQRTEQRDSAMYRCASSLAQGVHTDTQYFGPGTRLTVL.

J is TRBJ2-7 and V is TRBV3-1; no reliable D call. The germline V gene encodes CDR1 LGHDT and CDR2 YNNKEL (reference sequence). Trimming removed 1 base from V and 5 bases from J, with 12 bases in between. The CDR3 contains 14 residues. The CDR3 nucleotides are TGTGCCAGCAGCCAAGTGCAGGTTGCGCACGAGCAGTACTTC. This translates into CASSQVQVAHEQYF.

The chain carries TRBV19 and TRBJ1-1, with D perhaps matching TRBD1 (6 bases). The length of the CDR3 is 11 residues. Trimming stripped 5 bases from V and 8 bases from J, with 9 bases between. Germline loops: CDR1 LNHDA, CDR2 SQIVND (reference sequence). CDR3 sequence (DNA): TGTGCCAGTAGTCACAGGGTGGAAGCTTTCTTT. Translated, it gives CASSHRVEAFF.

This clonotype was seen at least ten times. This chain connects TRBV6-2 or TRBV6-3 to TRBJ2-7; D is undetermined. CDR3 length equals 13 residues. The ends were cut back, 4 bases at V and 0 bases at J, with 7 bases in the middle. Germline V gives CDR1 MNHEY, CDR2 SVGEGT. CDR3 DNA: TGTGCCAGCAGTTCCCAGGACTCCTACGAGCAGTACTTC. As protein: CASSSQDSYEQYF.

The chain combines TRBV12-3 or TRBV12-4 with TRBJ2-1; 12 positions agree with TRBD2. The CDR3 runs 17 residues. With 3 bases clipped from V and 7 bases from J, the junction kept 10 bases outside the gene matches. The CDR3 region is CASSLETSGRFLNEQFF. The CDR3 region has the DNA TGTGCCAGCAGTTTGGAGACTAGCGGGAGATTCTTGAATGAGCAGTTCTTC.

This clonotype was seen at least ten times. This chain joins TRBV10-3 and TRBJ2-7; 7 nucleotides line up with TRBD1. The V gene end was trimmed by 4 bases and the J gene end by 3 bases; junction bases not matched to a gene: 6. CDR1 and CDR2 from the germline V gene are ENHRY and SYGVKD. The CDR3 extends over 14 amino acids. CDR3 nucleotide sequence: TGTGCCATCAGTGGACAGGGTGGTTACTACGAGCAGTACTTC. Amino acid sequence: CAISGQGGYYEQYF.

The chain links TRBV7-2 to TRBJ2-1, with TRBD1 matching 9 bases. Per the germline V gene, CDR1 is SGHTA and CDR2 is FQGNSA. The V segment lost 6 bases and the J segment 4 bases; nucleotides outside the gene matches: 10. The CDR3 is 16 residues long. Here the CDR3 reads CASSYGVGTGYNEQFF. In DNA form, the CDR3 reads TGTGCCAGCAGTTACGGGGTAGGGACAGGGTACAATGAGCAGTTCTTC.

The rearrangement joins TRBV15 to TRBJ2-7; D may correspond to TRBD1 or TRBD2 (5 bases each). Trimming removed 1 base at V and 3 bases at J, with 13 bases between. The CDR3 is made up of 15 amino acids. In germline, CDR1 is LNHNV, CDR2 YYDKDF (reference sequence). The DNA for the CDR3 is TGTGCCACCAGCAGAGGAGTGGGGGACCTCTACGAGCAGTACTTC. This codes for CATSRGVGDLYEQYF. The full variable domain, with the rest looked up from reference TRBV15 and TRBJ2-7, is DAMVIQNPRYQVTQFGKPVTLSCSQTLNHNVMYWYQQKSSQAPKLLFHYYDKDFNNEADTPDNFQSRRPNTSFCFLDIRSPGLGDTAMYLCATSRGVGDLYEQYFGPGTRLTVT.

The V and J genes are TRBV15 and TRBJ1-2; D uncertain. Per germline, CDR1 LNHNV and CDR2 YYDKDF (reference sequence). V lost 1 base and J 2 bases, leaving 8 bases between the germline ends. CDR3 length: 14 residues. The CDR3 loop reads CATSRVPGNYGYTF. The CDR3 DNA sequence: TGTGCCACCAGCAGAGTGCCAGGCAACTATGGCTACACCTTC.

The chain couples TRBV6-2 or TRBV6-3 to TRBJ2-7; D remains ambiguous. The CDR3 spans 16 residues. V lost 5 bases and J 0 bases, leaving 17 bases between the germline ends. The germline gives CDR1 MNHEY, CDR2 SVGEGT. CDR3 sequence: CASSEGWQALSYEQYF. Here the CDR3 DNA reads TGTGCCAGCAGTGAAGGTTGGCAGGCGCTCTCCTACGAGCAGTACTTC.

This clonotype was detected a few times. The chain uses TRBV20-1 and TRBJ2-5, with TRBD2 matching 7 bases. The ends lost 2 bases at V and 4 bases at J; junction bases unmatched: 10. The CDR3 loop spans 15 amino acids. The germline V gene has CDR1 DFQATT and CDR2 SNEGSKA (reference sequence). CDR3: CSARRSGIAGETQYF. CDR3 DNA sequence: TGCAGTGCTAGACGGAGCGGGATAGCGGGAGAGACCCAGTACTTC.

Many counts were recorded for this clonotype. CDR3 amino acids: CASSFPLLYGYTF. In nucleotides, the CDR3 is TGTGCCAGCAGCTTCCCGCTCCTCTATGGCTACACCTTC. The chain employs TRBV5-6 and TRBJ1-2; D call uncertain. The CDR3 extends over 13 amino acids. Per the germline V gene, CDR1 is SGHDT and CDR2 is YYEEEE. The germline V and J ends were trimmed by 2 bases and 4 bases, with 9 bases remaining between them.

CDR3 amino acids: CASTPQGFLGLHF. In nucleotides, the CDR3 is TGTGCCAGCACCCCTCAAGGGTTTCTGGGCCTCCACTTT. The chain links TRBV12-3 or TRBV12-4 to TRBJ1-6; no firm D call. This CDR3 is 13 amino acids long. V lost 7 bases, J lost 15 bases, and 19 bases lay in between.

The CDR3 nucleotides are TGCGCCAGCAGCCTATCGGGACAGGGGCTTGGTGGCTACACCTTC. Protein product: CASSLSGQGLGGYTF. This chain joins TRBV4-1 and TRBJ1-2, with TRBD1 identical over 10 bases. The CDR3 loop spans 15 amino acids. V dropped 4 bases and J dropped 7; count of bases not matched to a gene: 9. Per the germline V gene, CDR1 is MGHRA and CDR2 is YSYEKL.

The chain links TRBV20-1 to TRBJ2-7; TRBD2 is a possible D gene (5 bases). Trimming left V 2 bases short and J 0 bases short, with 14 bases between. Germline V gene data show CDR1 as DFQATT and CDR2 as SNEGSKA (reference sequence). This CDR3 spans 15 amino acids. This CDR3 is CSARSRRGSSYEQYF. Written as DNA, the CDR3 is TGCAGTGCTAGATCCCGACGGGGAAGCTCCTACGAGCAGTACTTC.

This clonotype was detected ten times or more. The genes are TRBV28 and TRBJ1-3, with a tentative D call TRBD1 (5 bases). From germline, CDR1 is MDHEN and CDR2 SYDVKM. Trimming shortened V by 7 bases and J by 0 bases, and 22 bases separated the two germline ends. CDR3 length equals 18 residues. As DNA, the CDR3 is TGTGCCAGCAAATCGTCTCGTTTCGGGACCTACTCTGGAAACACCATATATTTT. This sequence encodes CASKSSRFGTYSGNTIYF.

The chain links TRBV10-3 to TRBJ2-1; 12 bases map to TRBD1. The germline V gene has CDR1 ENHRY and CDR2 SYGVKD. J lost 9 bases, V lost 11 bases, and 11 bases had no gene match. This CDR3 is 14 amino acids long. The CDR3: CAVLRDRGRTEQFF. In DNA, the CDR3 is TGTGCCGTACTCCGGGACAGGGGGCGGACTGAGCAGTTCTTC.

The chain combines TRBV5-6 with TRBJ2-7; TRBD1 matches 9 bases. Germline V lookup: CDR1 SGHDT, CDR2 YYEEEE. There are 14 residues in the CDR3. Trimming at V came to 4 bases and at J to 4 bases, leaving 6 bases not matched to a gene. CDR3 sequence (DNA): TGTGCCAGCAGCCCTGGGACAGGGTGGTACGAGCAGTACTTC. Protein: CASSPGTGWYEQYF.

Details on this clonotype: A read error is possible here, since a much larger clone lies one base away. The chain couples TRBV27 to TRBJ2-5; possible D gene TRBD2, 11 bases. Per germline, CDR1 MNHEY and CDR2 SMNVEV (reference sequence). Trimming shortened V by 5 bases and J by 7 bases, and 26 bases separated the two germline ends. This CDR3 has 17 amino acids. The CDR3 nucleotides read TGTGCCAGCAGTGAGACAGGGGGCCTAGCGGGAGGCGGGACCCAGTACTTC. Translating gives CASSETGGLAGGGTQYF.

This clonotype was counted a few times. The chain combines TRBV5-1 with TRBJ1-2; the D is unclear. Trimming took off 2 bases at V and 1 base at J, with 9 bases between the two ends. CDR3 length: 14 residues. The germline V gene encodes CDR1 SGHRS and CDR2 YFSETQ. This CDR3 reads CASSLSGDNYGYTF. CDR3 DNA: TGCGCCAGCAGCTTATCAGGAGATAACTATGGCTACACCTTC.

The chain is built from TRBV20-1 and TRBJ1-1, with D maybe TRBD1 (6 bases). V was shortened by 0 bases and J by 0 bases, with 14 bases between the two germline ends. Looked up from germline, CDR1 is DFQATT and CDR2 is SNEGSKA (reference sequence). CDR3 length: 16 residues. As DNA, the CDR3 is TGCAGTGCTAGAGATTTAGTCAGGGGCTTGAACACTGAAGCTTTCTTT. Translation: CSARDLVRGLNTEAFF.

Ten or more counts support this clonotype. Germline is not matched at one junction end, which may reflect a read error. V gene TRBV7-6 combines with J gene TRBJ2-5; no firm D call. Germline CDR1 and CDR2: SGHVS and FNYEAQ. The CDR3 extends over 12 amino acids. Here the CDR3 reads CASSLGLETQYF. The CDR3 coding sequence is TGTGCCAGCAGTTTAGGCCTGGAGACCCAGTACTTC. Complete variable domain (other parts from reference TRBV7-6 and TRBJ2-5): GAGVSQSPRYKVTKRGQDVALRCDPISGHVSLYWYRQALGQGPEFLTYFNYEAQQDKSGLPNDRFSAERPEGSISTLTIQRTEQRDSAMYRCASSLGLETQYFGPGTRLLVL.

This chain connects TRBV7-9 to TRBJ1-6, with D hard to call. The CDR3 contains 15 residues. The V and J ends lost 1 base and 7 bases respectively, with 11 bases between them. Germline V gives CDR1 SEHNR, CDR2 FQNEAQ (reference sequence). The CDR3 DNA reads TGTGCCAGCAGCTTAGGACCCCGCTCGAATTCACCCCTCCACTTT. This sequence encodes CASSLGPRSNSPLHF.

This clonotype appeared many times. The chain is built from TRBV12-5 and TRBJ2-2, with unresolved D. V lost 3 bases and J lost 4, with 12 bases in between. This CDR3 has 15 amino acids. Per the germline V gene, CDR1 is LGHNT and CDR2 is FRNRAP. The CDR3 is CASGLDTVITGELFF. CDR3 DNA: TGTGCTAGTGGTTTAGACACGGTGATCACCGGGGAGCTGTTTTTT.

This chain's CDR3 is CASIFSSHRASPLHF. The CDR3, as DNA: TGTGCCAGCATCTTTAGTTCCCATAGGGCTTCACCCCTCCACTTT. V usage is TRBV28 and J usage is TRBJ1-6, with D hard to call. Trimming left V 7 bases short and J 9 bases short, with 19 bases between. CDR3 length: 15 amino acids. Per germline, CDR1 MDHEN and CDR2 SYDVKM.

In its sample, this clonotype was seen many times. This chain links TRBV7-2 with TRBJ2-5; 7 nucleotides align to TRBD1. The V gene end was trimmed by 4 bases and the J gene end by 5 bases; junction bases not matched to a gene: 7. Germline values: CDR1 SGHTA, CDR2 FQGNSA. This CDR3 is 14 amino acids long. The CDR3: CASSSSTGRETQYF. DNA for the CDR3: TGTGCCAGCAGCTCATCGACAGGGCGCGAGACCCAGTACTTC.

This clonotype appeared many times. CDR3 DNA: TGTGCCAGCAGCGTAGATCCGGGCCCCAACTATGGCTACACCTTC. Its protein product is CASSVDPGPNYGYTF. The J gene is TRBJ1-2, the V gene TRBV7-2, with unresolved D. The CDR3 has 15 amino acids. V was clipped by 5 bases and J by 2 bases, with 15 bases between them. From germline, CDR1 is SGHTA and CDR2 FQGNSA. Combining the CDR3 with reference TRBV7-2 and TRBJ1-2 gives the whole variable domain GAGVSQSPSNKVTEKGKDVELRCDPISGHTALYWYRQSLGQGLEFLIYFQGNSAPDKSGLPSDRFSAERTGGSVSTLTIQRTQQEDSAVYLCASSVDPGPNYGYTFGSGTRLTVV.

J is TRBJ1-1 and V is TRBV6-2 or TRBV6-3; 8 positions agree with TRBD1. J gave up 0 bases and V 2 bases, and 5 bases lay outside the gene matches. Germline values: CDR1 MNHEY, CDR2 SVGEGT. The CDR3 consists of 16 residues. The CDR3 spells CASSYPRQGMNTEAFF. CDR3 nucleotide sequence: TGTGCCAGCAGTTACCCCAGACAGGGGATGAACACTGAAGCTTTCTTT.

This clonotype showed up many times. The chain couples TRBV18 to TRBJ2-3, with no clear D. Germline assignment: CDR1 KGHSH and CDR2 LQKENI. The germline V and J ends were trimmed by 2 bases and 4 bases, with 13 bases remaining between them. The CDR3 is made up of 15 amino acids. In nucleotides, the CDR3 is TGTGCCAGCTCACCAAACAGAGGCACGTCAGATACGCAGTATTTT. Protein product: CASSPNRGTSDTQYF.